This TCR beta chain was captured in a study of shared clonotypes between healthy human individuals. Study in general: A donor's plate count was three for CD4 naive and three for CD4 memory; CD8 naive had two and CD8 memory one.

Study-wide findings and caveats: Large sequencing depth failed to make sorted-subset sequencing complete, rarefaction showed. It was only blood that was sampled, and tissue repertoires likely differ.

Sequenced by immunoSEQ multiplex PCR; TCRdb stores in-frame clones only, minus some. The table has approximately 330,000 clones, around 70% seen once; the top ten hold over 9.5%. Points on this clone: What it binds is unknown.

CD45RA-negative memory and CD45RA+ naive subsets were split from the CD4+ cells. V lost 2 bases and J lost 2, with 9 bases in between. CDR1 and CDR2 from the germline V gene are KGHSH and LQKENI. The CDR3 sequence is 14 residues long. Sequences were obtained from memory CD4+ T cells sorted from blood. Specified subset: CD45RA-negative fraction. The clonotype was recovered from a man aged 25 to 45 in good health. The genes are TRBV18 and TRBJ1-2; D unclear. The CDR3, as DNA: TGTGCCAGCTCACCAACATCGCTCAACTATGGCTACACCTTC. Residues: CASSPTSLNYGYTF.